This TCR beta chain was profiled in a study of control samples from healthy donors and cancer patients. The protocol was immunoSEQ multiplex PCR, while the TCRdb copy is restricted to in-frame clones and leaves out a portion. The sample has fewer than 150,000 clones, around 90% seen once. The CDR3 sequence is 13 residues long. V lost 0 bases, J lost 7 bases, and 9 bases lay in between. The germline gives CDR1 SGHAT, CDR2 FQNNGV. Sequencing used blood. The receptor comes from a man between 18 and 35 years old in good health. The genes are TRBV11-2 and TRBJ1-1; the D is unclear. CDR3: CASSLDFTFEAFF. The CDR3 nucleotides read TGTGCCAGCAGCTTAGATTTCACGTTTGAAGCTTTCTTT.